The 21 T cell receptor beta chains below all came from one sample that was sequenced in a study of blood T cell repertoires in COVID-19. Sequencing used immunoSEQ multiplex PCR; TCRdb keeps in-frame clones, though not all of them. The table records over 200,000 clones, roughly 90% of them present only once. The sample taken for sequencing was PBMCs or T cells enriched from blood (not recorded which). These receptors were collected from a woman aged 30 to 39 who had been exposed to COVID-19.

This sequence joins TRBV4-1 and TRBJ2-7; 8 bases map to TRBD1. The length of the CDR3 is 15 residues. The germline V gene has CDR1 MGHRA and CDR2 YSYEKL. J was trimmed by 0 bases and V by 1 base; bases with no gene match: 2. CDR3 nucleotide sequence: TGCGCCAGCAGCCAAGGTCAGGGGGCCTCCTACGAGCAGTACTTC. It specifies CASSQGQGASYEQYF.

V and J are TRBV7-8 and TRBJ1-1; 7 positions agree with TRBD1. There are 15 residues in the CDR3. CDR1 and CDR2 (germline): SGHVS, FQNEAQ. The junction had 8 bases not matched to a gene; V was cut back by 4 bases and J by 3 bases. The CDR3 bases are TGTGCCAGCAGCTCACAGGGGCCGGCTGACACTGAAGCTTTCTTT. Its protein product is CASSSQGPADTEAFF.

The CDR3 loop is CASKNRLRTDTQYF. The CDR3 DNA reads as TGTGCCAGCAAAAACAGGTTGCGCACAGATACGCAGTATTTT. V is TRBV19 and J is TRBJ2-3; tentatively, D is TRBD1 (5 bases). Germline lookup yields CDR1 LNHDA and CDR2 SQIVND (reference sequence). This CDR3 spans 14 amino acids. V lost 9 bases and J 1 base, leaving 14 bases between the germline ends.

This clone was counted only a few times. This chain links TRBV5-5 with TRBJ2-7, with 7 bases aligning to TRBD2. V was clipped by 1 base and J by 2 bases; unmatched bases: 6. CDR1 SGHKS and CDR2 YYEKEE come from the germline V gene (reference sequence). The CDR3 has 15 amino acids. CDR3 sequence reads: CASSLLSGATYEQYF. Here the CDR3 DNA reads TGTGCCAGCAGCTTGCTGAGCGGGGCCACCTACGAGCAGTACTTC.

The CDR3: CASSRPWGNYYEQYF. CDR3 bases: TGTGCCAGCAGCCGCCCGTGGGGCAACTACTACGAGCAGTACTTC. This chain links TRBV3-1 (or the pseudogene TRBV3-2) with TRBJ2-7; tentative D call: TRBD1 (5 bases). From germline, CDR1 is LGHDT and CDR2 YNNKEL (reference sequence). The V and J ends lost 4 bases and 3 bases respectively, with 16 bases between them. The CDR3 sequence is 15 residues long.

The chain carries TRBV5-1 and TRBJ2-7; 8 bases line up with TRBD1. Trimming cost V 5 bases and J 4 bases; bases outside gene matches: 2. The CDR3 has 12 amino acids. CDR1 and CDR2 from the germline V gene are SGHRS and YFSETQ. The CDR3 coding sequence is TGCGCCAGCAGTCGGACAGGGTACGAGCAGTACTTC. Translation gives CASSRTGYEQYF.

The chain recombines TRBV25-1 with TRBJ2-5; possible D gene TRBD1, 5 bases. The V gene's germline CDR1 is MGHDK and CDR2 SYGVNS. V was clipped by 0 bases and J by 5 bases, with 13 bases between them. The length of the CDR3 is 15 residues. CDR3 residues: CASSEYKGLAETQYF. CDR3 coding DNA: TGTGCCAGCAGTGAATACAAGGGGTTGGCGGAGACCCAGTACTTC.

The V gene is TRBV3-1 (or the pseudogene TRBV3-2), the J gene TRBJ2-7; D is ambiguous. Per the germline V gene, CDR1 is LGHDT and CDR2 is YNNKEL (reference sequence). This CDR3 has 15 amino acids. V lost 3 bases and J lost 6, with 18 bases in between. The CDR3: CASSQTPEAWAEQYF. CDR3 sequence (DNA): TGTGCCAGCAGCCAGACCCCAGAAGCATGGGCCGAGCAGTACTTC.

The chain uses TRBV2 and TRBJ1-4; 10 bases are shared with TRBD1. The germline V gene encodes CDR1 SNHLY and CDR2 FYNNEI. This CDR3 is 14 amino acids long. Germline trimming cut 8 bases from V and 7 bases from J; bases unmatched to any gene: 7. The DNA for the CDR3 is TGTGCCAGCCTAACCGGGGACAGGGGTGAAAAACTGTTTTTT. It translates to CASLTGDRGEKLFF.

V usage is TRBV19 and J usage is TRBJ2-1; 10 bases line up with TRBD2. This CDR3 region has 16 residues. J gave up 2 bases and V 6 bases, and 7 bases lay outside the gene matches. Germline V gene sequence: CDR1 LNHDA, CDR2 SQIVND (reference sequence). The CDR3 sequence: CASSNAGLAAYNEQFF. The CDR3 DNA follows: TGTGCCAGTAGCAACGCTGGACTAGCGGCCTACAATGAGCAGTTCTTC.

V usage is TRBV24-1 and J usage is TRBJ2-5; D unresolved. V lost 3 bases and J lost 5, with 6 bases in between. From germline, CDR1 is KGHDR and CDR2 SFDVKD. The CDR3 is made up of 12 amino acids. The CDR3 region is CATSDVTETQYF. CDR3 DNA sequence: TGTGCCACCAGTGATGTAACTGAGACCCAGTACTTC.

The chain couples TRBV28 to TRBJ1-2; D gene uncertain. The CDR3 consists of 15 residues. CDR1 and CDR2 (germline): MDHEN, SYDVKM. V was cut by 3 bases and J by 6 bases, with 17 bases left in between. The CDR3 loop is CASSFGPIKTDGYTF. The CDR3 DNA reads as TGTGCCAGCAGTTTTGGCCCAATAAAAACCGATGGCTACACCTTC.

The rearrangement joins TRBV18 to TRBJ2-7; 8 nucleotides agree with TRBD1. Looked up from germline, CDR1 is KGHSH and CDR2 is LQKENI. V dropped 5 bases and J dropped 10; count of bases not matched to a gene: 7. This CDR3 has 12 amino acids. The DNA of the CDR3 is TGTGCCAGCTCAACCGACAGGGGCCCACAGTACTTC. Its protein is CASSTDRGPQYF.

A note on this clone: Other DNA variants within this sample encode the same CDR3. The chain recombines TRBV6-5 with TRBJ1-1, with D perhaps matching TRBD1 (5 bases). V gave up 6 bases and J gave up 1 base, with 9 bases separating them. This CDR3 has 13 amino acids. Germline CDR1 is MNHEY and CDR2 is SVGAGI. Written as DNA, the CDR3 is TGTGCCAGCAGGCCGGGGGGGAACACTGAAGCTTTCTTT. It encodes CASRPGGNTEAFF.

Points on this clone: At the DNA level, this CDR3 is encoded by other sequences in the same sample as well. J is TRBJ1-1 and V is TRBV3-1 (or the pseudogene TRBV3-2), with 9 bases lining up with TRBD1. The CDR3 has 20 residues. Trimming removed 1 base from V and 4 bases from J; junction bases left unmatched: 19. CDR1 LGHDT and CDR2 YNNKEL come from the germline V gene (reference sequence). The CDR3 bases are TGTGCCAGCAGCCAAGGCCGTGGGACAGGGTATCTTCTTTGGGGCACTGAAGCTTTCTTT. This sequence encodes CASSQGRGTGYLLWGTEAFF.

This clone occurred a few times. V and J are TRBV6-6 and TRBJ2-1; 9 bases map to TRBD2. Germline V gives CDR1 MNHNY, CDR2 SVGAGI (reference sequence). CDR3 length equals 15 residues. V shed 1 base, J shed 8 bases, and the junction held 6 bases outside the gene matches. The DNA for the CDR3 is TGTGCCAGCAGTTACTACGGCGGGGGGGCCTATGAGCAGTTCTTC. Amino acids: CASSYYGGGAYEQFF.

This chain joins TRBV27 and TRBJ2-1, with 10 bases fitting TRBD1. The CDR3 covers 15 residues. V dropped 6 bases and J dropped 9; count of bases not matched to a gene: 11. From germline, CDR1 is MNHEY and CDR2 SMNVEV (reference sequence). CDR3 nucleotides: TGTGCCAGCAGCCCCGGGACAGGGGTTGTCGGTGAGCAGTTCTTC. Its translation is CASSPGTGVVGEQFF.

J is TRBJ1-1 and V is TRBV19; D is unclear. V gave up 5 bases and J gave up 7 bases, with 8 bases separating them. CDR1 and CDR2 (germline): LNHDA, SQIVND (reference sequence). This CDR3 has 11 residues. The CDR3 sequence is CASSYSREAFF. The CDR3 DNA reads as TGTGCCAGTAGTTATAGCCGTGAAGCTTTCTTT.

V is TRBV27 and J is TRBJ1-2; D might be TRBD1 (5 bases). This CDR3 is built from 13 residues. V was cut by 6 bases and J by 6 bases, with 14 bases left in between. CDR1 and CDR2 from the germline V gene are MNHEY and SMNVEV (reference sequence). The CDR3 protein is CASSKGRGDGYTF. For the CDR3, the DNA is TGTGCCAGCAGCAAGGGGAGGGGCGATGGCTACACCTTC.

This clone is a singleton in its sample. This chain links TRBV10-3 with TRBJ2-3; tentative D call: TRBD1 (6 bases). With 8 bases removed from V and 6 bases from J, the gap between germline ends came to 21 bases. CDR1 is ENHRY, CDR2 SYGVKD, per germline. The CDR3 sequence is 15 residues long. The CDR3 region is CAIEQGRGRADTQYF. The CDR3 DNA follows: TGTGCCATCGAACAAGGCAGGGGAAGAGCGGATACGCAGTATTTT.

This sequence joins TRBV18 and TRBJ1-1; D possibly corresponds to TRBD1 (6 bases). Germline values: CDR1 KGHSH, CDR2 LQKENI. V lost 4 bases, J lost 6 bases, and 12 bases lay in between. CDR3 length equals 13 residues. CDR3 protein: CASSRNRAPEAFF. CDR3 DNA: TGTGCCAGCTCACGAAACAGGGCGCCTGAAGCTTTCTTT.